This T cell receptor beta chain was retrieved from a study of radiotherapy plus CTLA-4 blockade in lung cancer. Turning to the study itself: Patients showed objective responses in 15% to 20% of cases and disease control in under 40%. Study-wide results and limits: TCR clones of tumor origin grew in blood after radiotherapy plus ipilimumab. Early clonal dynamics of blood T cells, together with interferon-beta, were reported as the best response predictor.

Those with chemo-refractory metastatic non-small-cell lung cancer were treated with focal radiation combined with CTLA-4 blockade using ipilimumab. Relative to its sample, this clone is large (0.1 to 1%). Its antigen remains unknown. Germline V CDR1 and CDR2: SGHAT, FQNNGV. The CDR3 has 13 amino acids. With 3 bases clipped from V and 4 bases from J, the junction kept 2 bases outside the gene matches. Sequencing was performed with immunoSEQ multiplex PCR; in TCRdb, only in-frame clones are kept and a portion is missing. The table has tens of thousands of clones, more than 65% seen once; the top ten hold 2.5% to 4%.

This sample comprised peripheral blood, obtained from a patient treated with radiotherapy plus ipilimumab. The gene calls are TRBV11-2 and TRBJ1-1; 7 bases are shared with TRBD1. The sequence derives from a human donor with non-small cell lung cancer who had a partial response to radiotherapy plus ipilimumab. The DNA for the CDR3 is TGTGCCAGCAGCTTGGGACAGAGCACTGAAGCTTTCTTT. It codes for CASSLGQSTEAFF.